This TCR beta chain was observed in a study of T cells in Graves' hyperthyroidism and ophthalmopathy. Study-level results: Most clonotypes that expanded in the thyroid above 0.001 also showed up in blood.

This clonotype was observed many times. Its antigen is unidentified. Template material for amplifying TCR beta CDR3 regions consisted of RNA transcripts. The primer set for the first-round RT-PCR of the TCR CDR3 was HTBI. TCRdb reanalysed the multiplex PCR reads using MiXCR and keeps one entry per CDR3 protein. The sample has 340,000 or so distinct CDR3 sequences, around a fifth seen once. In germline, CDR1 is DFQATT, CDR2 SNEGSKA (reference sequence). The J segment lost 6 bases and the V segment lost 7 bases, leaving 6 bases of the junction unmatched. CDR3 size: 12 residues. A lack of ophthalmopathy progression within 18 months defined stable Graves' hyperthyroidism. Among the patients, aged 18 to 65, hyperthyroidism was newly diagnosed and had lasted under 2 months. Diagnosing involved the use of clinical symptoms, serum thyroxine and TRAb, thyroid ultrasound and orbital computed tomography.

V usage is TRBV20-1 and J usage is TRBJ2-1; 7 bases are a match to TRBD1. Input material: blood. This sequence originates from a woman aged 50 to 60 with Graves' hyperthyroidism. The CDR3 here is CSGKTGFNEQFF. CDR3 coding DNA: TGCAGTGGGAAGACAGGGTTCAATGAGCAGTTCTTC.